The TCR beta chain described here comes from a study of tumor-infiltrating lymphocytes in primary liver carcinoma. General study results and limits: Blood had a significantly lower top-250-clone fraction than tumors did (p = 0.039).

Both RNA and DNA were isolated together from approximately 20-30 mg of bulk tissue that had not been sorted. Subjects presented with primary liver carcinoma managed by surgical resection. At sampling, these chronic HBV carriers had received no treatment. In the case of this clonotype: Antigen specificity is unknown. It is likely a read error, because the conserved phenylalanine at the end of the CDR3 is missing.

The CDR3 length is 14 residues. Germline V CDR1 and CDR2: SQVTM, ANQGSEA. With around 490 ng total RNA as template and a constant-region primer, TCR beta cDNA was made. Slightly modified ARM-PCR served as the procedure for the TCR beta libraries. These libraries came from three rounds of nested multiplex PCR. The two initial PCR rounds, nine to eleven cycles each, used TRBV1-TRBV30 forward and C-beta reverse primers. Each CDR3 protein gets one entry after TCRdb re-called the multiplex PCR reads with MiXCR. Here the sample spans 150,000 to 200,000 distinct CDR3 sequences, about 82% being singletons. This TCR was recovered from a man aged 35-49 years with primary liver carcinoma and hepatitis B virus infection. The material sequenced was tumor tissue from primary liver carcinoma. This chain connects TRBV29-1 to TRBJ1-1; D remains unclear. The CDR3: CSVRPSGRNIEAFS. The DNA for the CDR3 is TGCAGCGTCCGCCCGTCCGGGAGAAACATTGAAGCTTTCTCT.